What follows is one T cell receptor (beta chain) and its context. Its antigen remains unidentified. Per germline, CDR1 SGHTS and CDR2 YDEGEE. V was shortened by 2 bases and J by 0 bases, with 6 bases between the two germline ends. This CDR3 comprises 13 residues. The data are from a study of CD8+ T cells in alopecia areata. Study-level points and caveats: Whereas mice showed it more clearly, TCR sharing across patients was murkier, possibly because of HLA. Lesional scalp, notably in alopecia totalis/universalis, had clonality above that of normal scalp.

Extracted RNA was reverse transcribed into cDNA, the sequencing template. Libraries were prepared by immunoSEQ multiplex PCR; TCRdb keeps only in-frame clonotypes and omits some of them. The sample includes a few hundred thousand clones, around 67% of them seen just once. The TCR comes from a human donor with alopecia areata. The chain links TRBV5-8 to TRBJ2-7; TRBD2 is a possible D gene (6 bases). The sample in question was CD4+ T cells sorted from blood, obtained at week 0. The CDR3 region has the DNA TGTGCCAGCAGCTTCGGGAGCTCCTACGAGCAGTACTTC. Its protein product is CASSFGSSYEQYF.